The text below deals with one T cell receptor (beta chain). The source of the sample is a study of OX40 agonist ivuxolimab in advanced cancers. Study as a whole: Enrolled patients in dose escalation had cancers that were hepatocellular carcinoma, melanoma, renal cell or head and neck cancer.

Collection of blood occurred at baseline, at cycle 4 day 1, and at cycle 7 day 1. The repertoire was sequenced with immunoSEQ multiplex PCR; TCRdb's copy has only in-frame clones and lacks some. The table lists some 29,000 clones, around 90% of them singletons. Germline V gene lookup returns CDR1 LNHDA and CDR2 SQIVND (reference sequence). This CDR3 has 15 amino acids. J gave up 1 base and V 2 bases, and 3 bases lay outside the gene matches. The chain joins TRBV19 to TRBJ1-1; the match to TRBD1 covers 8 bases. The specimen was CD4+ or CD8+ T cells sorted from blood, collected in a trial of the OX40 agonist ivuxolimab. The TCR originated in an adult with an advanced solid tumor such as melanoma, head and neck, liver or kidney cancer. The CDR3 sequence is CASSILGTGNTEAFF. DNA of the CDR3: TGTGCCAGTAGTATATTGGGGACAGGGAACACTGAAGCTTTCTTT.